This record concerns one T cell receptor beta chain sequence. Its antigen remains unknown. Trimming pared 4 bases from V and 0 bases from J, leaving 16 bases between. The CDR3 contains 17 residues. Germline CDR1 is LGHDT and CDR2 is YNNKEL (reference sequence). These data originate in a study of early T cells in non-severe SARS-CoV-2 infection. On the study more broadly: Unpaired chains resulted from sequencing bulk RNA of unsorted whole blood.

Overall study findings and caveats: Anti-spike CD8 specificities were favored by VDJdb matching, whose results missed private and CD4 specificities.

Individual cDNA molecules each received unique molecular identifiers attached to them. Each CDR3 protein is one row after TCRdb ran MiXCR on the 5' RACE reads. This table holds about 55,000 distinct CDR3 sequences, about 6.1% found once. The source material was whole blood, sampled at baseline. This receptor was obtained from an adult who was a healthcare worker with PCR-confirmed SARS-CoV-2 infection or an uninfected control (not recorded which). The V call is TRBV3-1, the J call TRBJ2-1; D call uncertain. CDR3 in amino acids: CASSPDVRASSYNEQFF. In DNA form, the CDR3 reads TGTGCCAGCAGCCCGGACGTAAGGGCAAGCTCCTACAATGAGCAGTTCTTC.